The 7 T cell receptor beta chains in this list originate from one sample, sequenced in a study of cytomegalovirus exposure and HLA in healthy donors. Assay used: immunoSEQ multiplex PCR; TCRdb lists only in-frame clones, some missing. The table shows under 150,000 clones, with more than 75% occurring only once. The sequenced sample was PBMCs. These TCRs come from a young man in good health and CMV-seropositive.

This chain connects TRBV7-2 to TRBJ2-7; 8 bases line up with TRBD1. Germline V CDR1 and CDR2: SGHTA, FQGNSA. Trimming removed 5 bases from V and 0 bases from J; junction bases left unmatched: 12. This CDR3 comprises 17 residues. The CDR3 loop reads CASSADRGGRNSYEQYF. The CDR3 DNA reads TGTGCCAGCAGCGCCGACAGGGGCGGTCGTAACTCCTACGAGCAGTACTTC.

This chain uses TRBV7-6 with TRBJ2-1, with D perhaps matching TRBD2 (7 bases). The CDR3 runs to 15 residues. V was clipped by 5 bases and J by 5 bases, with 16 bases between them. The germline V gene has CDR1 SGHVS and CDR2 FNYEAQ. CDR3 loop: CASSRLSGTNNEQFF. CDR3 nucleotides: TGTGCCAGCAGCAGACTAAGCGGGACAAACAATGAGCAGTTCTTC.

The CDR3 DNA sequence: TGCAGCGTTGCACCGCGTAGAGACTATGGCTACACCTTC. Translating gives CSVAPRRDYGYTF. The chain uses TRBV29-1 and TRBJ1-2; no clear D gene. With 4 bases removed from V and 3 bases from J, the gap between germline ends came to 12 bases. There are 13 residues in the CDR3. Per germline, CDR1 SQVTM and CDR2 ANQGSEA.

CDR3 residues: CATSRDRGPQPQHF. The CDR3 coding sequence is TGTGCCACCAGCAGAGACAGGGGGCCTCAGCCCCAGCATTTT. This chain joins TRBV15 and TRBJ1-5, with 8 nucleotides matching TRBD1. The CDR3 has 14 amino acids. With 0 bases clipped from V and 6 bases from J, the junction kept 1 base outside the gene matches. Germline values: CDR1 LNHNV, CDR2 YYDKDF (reference sequence). The full variable domain, completed using reference TRBV15 and TRBJ1-5, is DAMVIQNPRYQVTQFGKPVTLSCSQTLNHNVMYWYQQKSSQAPKLLFHYYDKDFNNEADTPDNFQSRRPNTSFCFLDIRSPGLGDTAMYLCATSRDRGPQPQHFGDGTRLSIL.

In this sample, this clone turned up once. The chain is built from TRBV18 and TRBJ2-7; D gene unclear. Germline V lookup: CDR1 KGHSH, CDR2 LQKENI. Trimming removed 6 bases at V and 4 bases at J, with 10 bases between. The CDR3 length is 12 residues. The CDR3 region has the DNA TGTGCCAGCTCCCAACGGGTTTACGAGCAGTACTTC. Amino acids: CASSQRVYEQYF.

CDR3 protein: CASSEQRRTGGFLPDTQYF. CDR3 sequence (DNA): TGTGCCAGCAGTGAACAGCGGAGGACAGGGGGTTTTCTTCCAGATACGCAGTATTTT. V gene TRBV6-1 combines with J gene TRBJ2-3; 10 bases fit TRBD1. Per germline, CDR1 MNHNS and CDR2 SASEGT. With V trimmed by 2 bases and J by 4 bases, 15 bases remained unmatched. The CDR3 sequence is 19 residues long.

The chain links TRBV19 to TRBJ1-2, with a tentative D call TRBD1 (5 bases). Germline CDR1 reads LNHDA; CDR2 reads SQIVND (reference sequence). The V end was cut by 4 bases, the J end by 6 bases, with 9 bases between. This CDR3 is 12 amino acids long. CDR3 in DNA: TGTGCCAGTAGTAGGGGGGAGGATGGCTACACCTTC. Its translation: CASSRGEDGYTF. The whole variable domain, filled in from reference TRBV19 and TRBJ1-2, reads DGGITQSPKYLFRKEGQNVTLSCEQNLNHDAMYWYRQDPGQGLRLIYYSQIVNDFQKGDIAEGYSVSREKKESFPLTVTSAQKNPTAFYLCASSRGEDGYTFGSGTRLTVV.